The 23 T cell receptor beta chains given below trace back to one sample, sequenced in a study of CD8 T cells in ankylosing spondylitis. Using its own MiXCR run on the 5' RACE reads, TCRdb lists one record per CDR3 protein. This sample has fewer than 550,000 distinct CDR3 sequences; 5.3% occur once, and the top ten carry 3% to 4.5%. Study-wide findings and caveats: Blood from ankylosing spondylitis patients appeared to carry a characteristic roughly 8-variant TCR beta motif.

No antigen is known for these receptors. Sequenced material: blood, either unsorted or a sorted T cell fraction (not recorded which). The receptors originated from a male donor with ankylosing spondylitis.

There are many counts of this clonotype. V gene TRBV20-1 combines with J gene TRBJ1-5; perhaps TRBD1 as D (6 bases). The CDR3 is 13 residues long. Germline values: CDR1 DFQATT, CDR2 SNEGSKA (reference sequence). Trimming left V 3 bases short and J 3 bases short, with 9 bases between. CDR3: CSASGQLNQPQHF. CDR3 nucleotide sequence: TGCAGTGCTAGTGGACAGCTCAATCAGCCCCAGCATTTT.

This clonotype turned up a few times. The chain has TRBV7-8 and TRBJ2-3; either TRBD1 or TRBD2 may fit D (6 bases each). CDR3 length equals 18 residues. Trimming left V 5 bases short and J 0 bases short, with 21 bases between. The germline V gene encodes CDR1 SGHVS and CDR2 FQNEAQ. This CDR3 reads CASSQIPVGGLSTDTQYF. The CDR3 bases are TGTGCCAGCAGCCAGATCCCTGTAGGGGGACTTAGCACAGATACGCAGTATTTT.

This clonotype was seen at least ten times. The rearrangement uses TRBV20-1 and TRBJ1-5; maybe TRBD1 (6 bases). Deletions cut 7 bases from V and 6 bases from J, with 13 bases between. The germline CDR1 and CDR2 sequences are DFQATT and SNEGSKA (reference sequence). The CDR3 runs 12 residues. CDR3 region: CSGQGSGQPQHF. CDR3 bases: TGCAGTGGCCAGGGGTCGGGTCAGCCCCAGCATTTT.

This clonotype was seen repeatedly, ten times or more. This chain joins TRBV7-9 and TRBJ1-2; TRBD1 might be the D (5 bases). Germline CDR1 reads SEHNR; CDR2 reads FQNEAQ (reference sequence). V dropped 3 bases and J dropped 5 bases, with 10 bases sitting between them. CDR3 length equals 13 residues. CDR3 region: CASSFFEGYGYTF. The CDR3 DNA is TGTGCCAGCAGCTTTTTTGAGGGGTATGGCTACACCTTC.

This clonotype was detected many times. The genes are TRBV7-8 and TRBJ1-1; D is ambiguous. The CDR3 runs 15 residues. The ends were cut back, 4 bases at V and 6 bases at J, with 18 bases in the middle. Germline V lookup: CDR1 SGHVS, CDR2 FQNEAQ. As DNA, the CDR3 is TGTGCCAGCAGCTCTCCCGGCGAGGGTCTGCCTGAAGCTTTCTTT. Its translation: CASSSPGEGLPEAFF.

This clonotype was detected ten times or more. The V and J genes are TRBV11-2 and TRBJ2-5; the match to TRBD2 covers 14 bases. The germline CDR1 and CDR2 sequences are SGHAT and FQNNGV. V shed 0 bases and J 1 base; nucleotides not matched to a gene: 1. CDR3 size: 17 residues. The CDR3 bases are TGTGCCAGCAGCTTAGACGGGACTAGCGGGGGCCAAGAGACCCAGTACTTC. Translation gives CASSLDGTSGGQETQYF.

In this sample, this clonotype turned up many times. The J gene is TRBJ2-1, the V gene TRBV3-1; TRBD2 is a possible D gene (5 bases). CDR3 size: 14 residues. Trimming stripped 0 bases from V and 10 bases from J, with 13 bases between. Germline-derived CDR1 and CDR2 are LGHDT and YNNKEL (reference sequence). This CDR3 reads CASSQDVVSGEQFF. The DNA for the CDR3 is TGTGCCAGCAGCCAAGATGTAGTCTCGGGAGAGCAGTTCTTC.

In its sample, this clonotype was seen many times. The V call is TRBV7-2, the J call TRBJ1-1; D is perhaps TRBD1 (5 bases). Germline V gives CDR1 SGHTA, CDR2 FQGNSA. V was shortened by 3 bases and J by 9 bases, with 11 bases between the two germline ends. The CDR3 is 12 residues long. CDR3 DNA sequence: TGTGCCAGCAGCTTTGGGGGACTCCAAGCTTTCTTT. Translated: CASSFGGLQAFF. Variable domain in full (rest from reference TRBV7-2 and TRBJ1-1): GAGVSQSPSNKVTEKGKDVELRCDPISGHTALYWYRQSLGQGLEFLIYFQGNSAPDKSGLPSDRFSAERTGGSVSTLTIQRTQQEDSAVYLCASSFGGLQAFFGQGTRLTVV.

This clonotype showed up many times. This chain connects TRBV2 to TRBJ2-1; 15 nucleotides align to TRBD2. Germline CDR1 is SNHLY and CDR2 is FYNNEI. Trimming removed 4 bases from V and 7 bases from J; junction bases left unmatched: 2. The CDR3 spans 15 residues. The CDR3 loop reads CASSGTSGRANEQFF. The CDR3 nucleotides are TGTGCCAGCAGTGGGACTAGCGGGAGGGCTAATGAGCAGTTCTTC.

CDR3 coding DNA: TGCAGTGCTAGAGATGAGAGTTTCGGATACGAGCAGTACTTC. Protein sequence: CSARDESFGYEQYF. V is TRBV20-1 and J is TRBJ2-7; no definite D call. The germline V gene encodes CDR1 DFQATT and CDR2 SNEGSKA (reference sequence). V gave up 0 bases and J gave up 4 bases, with 13 bases separating them. The CDR3 loop spans 14 amino acids.

This clonotype was recorded at least ten times. The chain employs TRBV28 and TRBJ1-1; possibly TRBD1 for D (6 bases). V dropped 7 bases and J dropped 0 bases, with 15 bases sitting between them. The CDR3 has 15 residues. Per the germline V gene, CDR1 is MDHEN and CDR2 is SYDVKM. Written as DNA, the CDR3 is TGTGCCAGCATCAGTGGGGGCACCATGAACACTGAAGCTTTCTTT. Translating it yields CASISGGTMNTEAFF.

This clonotype was counted ten times or more. The gene calls are TRBV7-2 and TRBJ2-3; D gene unclear. Germline V gene lookup returns CDR1 SGHTA and CDR2 FQGNSA. The V and J ends lost 0 bases and 4 bases respectively, with 11 bases between them. This CDR3 region has 15 residues. DNA of the CDR3: TGTGCCAGCAGCTTAGCAGCTGATACGGCAGATACGCAGTATTTT. Translated: CASSLAADTADTQYF.

This clonotype was seen repeatedly, ten times or more. A read error may account for a junction end that differs from germline. The rearrangement joins TRBV7-7 to TRBJ2-1; possibly TRBD1 or TRBD2 for D (5 bases each). Germline-derived CDR1 and CDR2 are SSHAT and FNYEAQ (reference sequence). This CDR3 is built from 15 residues. The CDR3 loop is CASSLTPGRGNEQFF. CDR3 sequence (DNA): TGTGCTAGCAGCTTAACTCCAGGGCGCGGGAATGAGCAGTTCTTC.

Ten or more counts support this clonotype. The rearrangement links TRBV4-1 to TRBJ2-7; TRBD2 agrees at 15 bases. Trimming at V came to 4 bases and at J to 5 bases, leaving 12 bases not matched to a gene. CDR3 length equals 18 residues. In germline, CDR1 is MGHRA, CDR2 YSYEKL. CDR3 sequence reads: CASSRRTSGRALRDEQYF. In nucleotides, the CDR3 is TGCGCCAGCAGCCGACGGACTAGCGGGAGGGCCTTACGGGACGAGCAGTACTTC.

In its sample, this clonotype was seen many times. This rearrangement joins TRBV12-3 or TRBV12-4 to TRBJ1-6, with 10 bases fitting TRBD1. The CDR3 has 14 residues. J was trimmed by 9 bases and V by 7 bases; bases with no gene match: 6. The CDR3 DNA reads as TGTGCCAGCACTACCGGGACAGGGGTTTCACCCCTCCACTTT. Translated, it gives CASTTGTGVSPLHF.

The chain links TRBV5-1 to TRBJ2-3; 10 nucleotides align to TRBD2. Unmatched junction bases numbered 3, after V lost 2 bases and J lost 0 bases. CDR1 and CDR2 from the germline V gene are SGHRS and YFSETQ. The CDR3 covers 16 residues. In nucleotides, the CDR3 is TGCGCCAGCAGCTTCACTAGCGGGGAGAGCACAGATACGCAGTATTTT. This gives the protein CASSFTSGESTDTQYF.

This clonotype occurred many times. The V gene is TRBV5-1, the J gene TRBJ1-2; maybe TRBD1 (5 bases). Germline V lookup: CDR1 SGHRS, CDR2 YFSETQ. Trimming cost V 2 bases and J 5 bases, with 13 bases left between them. The CDR3 extends over 14 amino acids. The CDR3 bases are TGCGCCAGCAGCTTACGGGACGGACTATATGGCTACACCTTC. Amino acid sequence: CASSLRDGLYGYTF.

This clonotype was picked up many times. This chain uses TRBV29-1 with TRBJ2-3, with 8 bases fitting TRBD1. The CDR3 sequence is 13 residues long. Per germline, CDR1 SQVTM and CDR2 ANQGSEA. J lost 3 bases, V lost 7 bases, and 6 bases had no gene match. The CDR3 DNA sequence: TGCAGCGCCGGACAGGGCAAGACAGATACGCAGTATTTT. Translation gives CSAGQGKTDTQYF.

This clonotype was detected many times. The CDR3 DNA is TGCGCCAGCAGCCAAAAACCCTTCGGGGGTGAGGACACTGAAGCTTTCTTT. Translating it yields CASSQKPFGGEDTEAFF. This chain connects TRBV4-3 to TRBJ1-1; possibly TRBD1 for D (5 bases). There are 17 residues in the CDR3. Trimming shortened V by 2 bases and J by 3 bases, and 19 bases separated the two germline ends. Germline V gives CDR1 LGHNA, CDR2 YSLEER.

This chain uses TRBV5-1 with TRBJ2-7; TRBD1 matches 7 bases. This CDR3 region has 14 residues. Germline V gives CDR1 SGHRS, CDR2 YFSETQ. With V trimmed by 4 bases and J by 3 bases, 7 bases remained unmatched. The CDR3 is CASSPPGQLYEQYF. The DNA of the CDR3 is TGCGCCAGCAGCCCCCCGGGACAGCTCTACGAGCAGTACTTC.

This clonotype came up many times. V gene TRBV7-2 combines with J gene TRBJ2-3; unclear D gene. Trimming shortened V by 1 base and J by 4 bases, and 12 bases separated the two germline ends. From germline, CDR1 is SGHTA and CDR2 FQGNSA. The CDR3 contains 15 residues. The CDR3 nucleotides are TGTGCCAGCAGCTTAGAGGGTAGCAAGGCAGATACGCAGTATTTT. It encodes CASSLEGSKADTQYF. The full variable domain, rest sourced from reference TRBV7-2 and TRBJ2-3, is GAGVSQSPSNKVTEKGKDVELRCDPISGHTALYWYRQSLGQGLEFLIYFQGNSAPDKSGLPSDRFSAERTGGSVSTLTIQRTQQEDSAVYLCASSLEGSKADTQYFGPGTRLTVL.

This clonotype was counted at least ten times. The CDR3 nucleotides are TGCGCCAGCAGCTTTCCCCGGGACAGGGAGTCTGATGAGCAGTTCTTC. This encodes CASSFPRDRESDEQFF. The J gene is TRBJ2-1, the V gene TRBV5-1; 9 bases are a match to TRBD1. This CDR3 comprises 16 residues. V trimming: 2 bases; J trimming: 8 bases; junction bases outside the gene matches: 11. Germline lookup yields CDR1 SGHRS and CDR2 YFSETQ.

This clonotype showed up many times. This chain joins TRBV5-1 and TRBJ2-2, with D possibly matching TRBD2 (5 bases). The CDR3 length is 16 residues. Per germline, CDR1 SGHRS and CDR2 YFSETQ. Trimming took 0 bases from V and 3 from J, leaving 12 bases between them. The CDR3 loop is CASSLAWMRDTGELFF. CDR3 nucleotide sequence: TGCGCCAGCAGCTTGGCTTGGATGAGGGACACCGGGGAGCTGTTTTTT.